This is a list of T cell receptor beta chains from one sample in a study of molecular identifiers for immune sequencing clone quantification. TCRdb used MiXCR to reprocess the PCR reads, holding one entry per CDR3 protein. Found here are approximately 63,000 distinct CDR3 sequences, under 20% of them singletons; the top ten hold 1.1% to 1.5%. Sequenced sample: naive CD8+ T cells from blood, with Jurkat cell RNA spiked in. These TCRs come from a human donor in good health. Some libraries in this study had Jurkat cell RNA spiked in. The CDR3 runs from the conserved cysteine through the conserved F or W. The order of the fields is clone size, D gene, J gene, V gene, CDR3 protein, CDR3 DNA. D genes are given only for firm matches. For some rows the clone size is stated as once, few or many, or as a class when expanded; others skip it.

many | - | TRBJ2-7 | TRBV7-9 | CASSPPGTPVYEQYF | TGTGCCAGCAGTCCCCCCGGGACACCCGTTTACGAGCAGTACTTC
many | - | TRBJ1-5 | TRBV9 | CASSSRQSYSNQPQHF | TGTGCCAGCAGCTCCCGACAGTCTTATAGCAATCAGCCCCAGCATTTT
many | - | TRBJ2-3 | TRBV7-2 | CASSLGLGADTQYF | TGTGCCAGCAGCTTAGGACTAGGCGCAGATACGCAGTATTTT
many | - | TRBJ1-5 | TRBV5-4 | CASSLCVGTGFCGGPQHF | TGTGCCAGCAGCTTGTGCGTTGGTACAGGGTTTTGCGGAGGGCCCCAGCATTTT
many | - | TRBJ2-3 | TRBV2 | CASSDPSAPDTQYF | TGTGCCAGCAGTGATCCCTCGGCCCCAGATACGCAGTATTTT
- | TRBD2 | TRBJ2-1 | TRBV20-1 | CSARDLGSGRALRGLEQFF | TGCAGTGCTAGAGATCTTGGTAGCGGGAGGGCCTTGCGGGGTCTTGAGCAGTTCTTC
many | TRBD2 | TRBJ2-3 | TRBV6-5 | CASSYSSGTWTDTQYF | TGTGCCAGCAGTTACTCTAGCGGGACCTGGACAGATACGCAGTATTTT
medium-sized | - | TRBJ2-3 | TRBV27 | CASSFGTPADTQYF | TGTGCCAGCAGTTTCGGGACTCCTGCAGATACGCAGTATTTT
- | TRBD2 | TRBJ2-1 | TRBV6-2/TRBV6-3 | CASSLPSGVYNEQFF | TGTGCCAGCAGTTTGCCTAGCGGGGTTTACAATGAGCAGTTCTTC
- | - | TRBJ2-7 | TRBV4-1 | CAGSQEITGSYEQYF | TGCGCCGGCAGCCAAGAAATCACAGGAAGCTACGAGCAGTACTTC
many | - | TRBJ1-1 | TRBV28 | CASSFAGLNTEAFF | TGTGCCAGCAGTTTTGCAGGACTGAACACTGAAGCTTTCTTT
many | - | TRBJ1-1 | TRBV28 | CASSLWGGGSTEAFF | TGTGCCAGCAGTTTATGGGGGGGGGGCAGTACTGAAGCTTTCTTT
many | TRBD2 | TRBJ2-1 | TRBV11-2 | CASSFVAGPSDEQFF | TGTGCCAGCAGCTTCGTAGCGGGCCCAAGTGATGAGCAGTTCTTC
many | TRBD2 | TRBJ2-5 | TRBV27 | CASSFAGGGGETQYF | TGTGCCAGCAGTTTTGCGGGAGGCGGGGGAGAGACCCAGTACTTC
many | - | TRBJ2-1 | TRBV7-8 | CASNLGYNEQFF | TGTGCCAGCAACCTGGGCTACAATGAGCAGTTCTTC
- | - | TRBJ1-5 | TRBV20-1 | CSARDVFGGKGNQPQHF | TGCAGTGCTAGAGATGTTTTTGGGGGAAAGGGCAATCAGCCCCAGCATTTT
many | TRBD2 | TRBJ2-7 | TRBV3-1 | CASSLGLAGEFREQYF | TGTGCCAGCAGCCTAGGACTAGCGGGAGAATTTAGGGAGCAGTACTTC
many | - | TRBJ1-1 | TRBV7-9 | CASSYEIGLNTEAFF | TGTGCCAGCAGCTATGAGATCGGATTGAACACTGAAGCTTTCTTT
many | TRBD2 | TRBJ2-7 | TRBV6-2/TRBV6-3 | CASSYPPGLASLSYEQYF | TGTGCCAGCAGTTACCCTCCGGGACTAGCGTCCCTATCCTACGAGCAGTACTTC
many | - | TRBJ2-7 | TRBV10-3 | CAISVRFPTYEQYF | TGTGCCATCAGTGTACGTTTCCCCACCTACGAGCAGTACTTC
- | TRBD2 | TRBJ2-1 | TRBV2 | CASSDSSGILSYNEQFF | TGTGCCAGCAGTGACTCTAGCGGGATCCTCTCCTACAATGAGCAGTTCTTC
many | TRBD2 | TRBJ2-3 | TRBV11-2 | CASSQEPGLAGVTDTQYF | TGTGCCAGCAGCCAGGAGCCGGGACTAGCGGGAGTCACAGATACGCAGTATTTT
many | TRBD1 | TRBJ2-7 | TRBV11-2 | CASSQTGGASYEQYF | TGTGCCAGCAGCCAAACAGGGGGCGCATCCTACGAGCAGTACTTC
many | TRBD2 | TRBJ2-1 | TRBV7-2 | CASSFRLAEYNEQFF | TGTGCCAGCAGCTTCAGACTAGCGGAGTACAATGAGCAGTTCTTC
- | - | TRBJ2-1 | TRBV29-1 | CSVDQTNEQFF | TGCAGCGTTGATCAGACCAATGAGCAGTTCTTC
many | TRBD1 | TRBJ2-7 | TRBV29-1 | CSVTGDPYEQYF | TGCAGCGTTACAGGGGACCCCTACGAGCAGTACTTC
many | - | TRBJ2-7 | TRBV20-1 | CSARDWSYEQYF | TGCAGTGCTAGAGATTGGTCCTACGAGCAGTACTTC
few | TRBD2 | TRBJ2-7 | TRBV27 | CASRGLLAGDYEQYF | TGTGCCAGCAGGGGTTTACTAGCGGGGGACTACGAGCAGTACTTC
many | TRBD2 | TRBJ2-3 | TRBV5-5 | CATTHGLALADTQYF | TGTGCGACCACCCACGGACTAGCTTTGGCAGATACGCAGTATTTT
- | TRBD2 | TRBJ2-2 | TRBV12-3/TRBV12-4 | CASSLIGTSVAGELFF | TGTGCCAGCAGTTTAATCGGGACTAGCGTTGCCGGGGAGCTGTTTTTT
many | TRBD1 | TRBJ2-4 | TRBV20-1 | CSASPGQGNIQYF | TGCAGTGCTAGCCCGGGACAGGGCAACATTCAGTACTTC
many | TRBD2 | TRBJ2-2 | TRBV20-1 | CSASTSGRASRGTGELFF | TGCAGTGCTAGCACTAGCGGGAGGGCCTCACGGGGCACCGGGGAGCTGTTTTTT